The present TCR beta chain was sequenced within a study of regulatory T cells in long-lasting Graves disease. Across the whole study: Over 5 years on antithyroid drugs plus positive TSH receptor antibodies marked Graves' disease as persistent.

There are many counts of this clonotype. CDR3-region Arm-PCR and iRepertoire HTBI primers produced the TCR beta libraries. TCRdb independently ran MiXCR on the multiplex PCR reads; one entry per CDR3 protein. Among hundreds of thousands of distinct CDR3 sequences listed, about 21% were seen once. Time point indicated: persistent/refractory GD, antithyroid drugs over 5 years with positive TRAb. Following extraction of RNA from PBMCs, that RNA was used to make the TCR library. Material: peripheral blood mononuclear cells (PBMCs), obtained when the disease was refractory, from a patient treated with antithyroid drugs. The clonotype originates from a female donor with Graves disease.

CDR3 sequence: CASSTRTGFGTGELFF. The CDR3 DNA reads as TGTGCCAGCAGTACACGGACAGGGTTCGGCACCGGGGAGCTGTTTTTT. The rearrangement joins TRBV6-1 to TRBJ2-2; TRBD1 matches at 8 bases. The CDR3 runs 16 residues. V shed 5 bases and J 4 bases; nucleotides not matched to a gene: 9. CDR1 is MNHNS and CDR2 is SASEGT in the germline V gene.